The source of this T cell receptor beta chain is a study of identical twins. The V end lost 2 bases, the J end lost 10 bases, and 12 bases lay between the germline ends. Germline values: CDR1 SGHKS, CDR2 YYEKEE (reference sequence). The CDR3 is 12 residues long. Study results and caveats: Sequences that were beta out-of-frame showed weaker excess twin sharing. Twin-shared out-of-frame alpha sequences showed excess low generation probability.

Only healthy Caucasians were included as donors. This clonotype showed up just a few times. The antigen remains unidentified. TCRdb itself ran the 5' RACE reads through MiXCR, one entry per CDR3 protein. Here the sample spans 450,000 or so distinct CDR3 sequences, 14% being singletons. The sample also formed part of further work on yellow fever vaccine responses in identical twins.

The chain carries TRBV5-5 and TRBJ1-1; perhaps TRBD1 as D (5 bases). This receptor was identified in a woman aged 18-29 years in good health. Sequences were obtained from CD4+ T cells sorted from blood. The DNA of the CDR3 is TGTGCCAGCAGCTTAGGGCAGGGAAGAGCTTTCTTT. It is translated as CASSLGQGRAFF.